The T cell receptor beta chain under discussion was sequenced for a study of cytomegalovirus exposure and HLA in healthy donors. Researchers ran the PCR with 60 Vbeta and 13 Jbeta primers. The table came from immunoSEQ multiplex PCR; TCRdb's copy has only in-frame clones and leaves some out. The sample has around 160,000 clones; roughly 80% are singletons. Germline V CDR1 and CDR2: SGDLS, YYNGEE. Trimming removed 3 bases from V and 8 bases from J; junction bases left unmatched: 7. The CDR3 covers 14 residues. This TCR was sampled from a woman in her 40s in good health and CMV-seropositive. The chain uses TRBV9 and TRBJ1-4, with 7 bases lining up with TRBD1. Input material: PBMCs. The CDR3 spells CASSGGGMGEKLFF. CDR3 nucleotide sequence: TGTGCCAGCAGCGGAGGGGGCATGGGGGAAAAACTGTTTTTT.